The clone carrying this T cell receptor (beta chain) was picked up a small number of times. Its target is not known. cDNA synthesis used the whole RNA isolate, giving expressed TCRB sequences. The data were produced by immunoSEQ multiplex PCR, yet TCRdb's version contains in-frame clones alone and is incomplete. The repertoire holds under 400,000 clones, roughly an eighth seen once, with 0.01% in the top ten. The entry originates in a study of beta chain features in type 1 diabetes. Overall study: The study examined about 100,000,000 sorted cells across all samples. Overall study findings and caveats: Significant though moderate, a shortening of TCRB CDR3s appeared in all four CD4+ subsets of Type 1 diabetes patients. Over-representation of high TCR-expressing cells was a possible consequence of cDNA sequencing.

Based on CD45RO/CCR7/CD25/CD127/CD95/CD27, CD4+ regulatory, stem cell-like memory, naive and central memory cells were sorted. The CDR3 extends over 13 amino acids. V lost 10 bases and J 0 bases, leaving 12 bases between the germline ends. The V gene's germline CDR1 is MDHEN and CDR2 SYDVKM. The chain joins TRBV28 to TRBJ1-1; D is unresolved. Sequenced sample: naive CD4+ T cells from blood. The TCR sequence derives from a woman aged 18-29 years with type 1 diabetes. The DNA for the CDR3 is TGTGCCACCCAAGGACTTTTGAACACTGAAGCTTTCTTT. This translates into CATQGLLNTEAFF.